In this sample, the clone carrying this TCR beta chain turned up a few times. What it binds is unknown. The ends were cut back, 1 base at V and 5 bases at J, with 7 bases in the middle. The CDR3 totals 13 residues. These data belong to a study of CD8 T cells in ankylosing spondylitis. Study findings and constraints: Significant enrichment of disease-linked clones was reported in matched ankylosing spondylitis synovial fluid. Ankylosing spondylitis blood seemed to carry a telltale TCR beta motif made of fewer than ten highly homologous variants. With a CD8+ phenotype, disease-linked clones were relatively rare in peripheral blood.

Libraries for TCR beta were made by quantitative 5'-RACE with molecular barcodes. Each CDR3 protein gets one entry after TCRdb re-called the 5' RACE reads with MiXCR. The repertoire holds about 360,000 distinct CDR3 sequences, with approximately 20% as singletons. Specimen: blood, either unsorted or a sorted T cell fraction (not recorded which). V is TRBV12-3 or TRBV12-4 and J is TRBJ2-3; D possibly corresponds to TRBD1 (6 bases). This clonotype was sampled from a male donor with ankylosing spondylitis or in good health (not recorded which). CDR3 region: CASSLVQGDTQYF. The CDR3 nucleotides are TGTGCCAGCAGTTTAGTACAGGGAGATACGCAGTATTTT.